A single sample is the source of the 17 T cell receptor beta chains below, sequenced in a study of T cell responses to AZD1222 COVID-19 vaccine. TCRdb's copy holds only in-frame clones and misses some; the assay was immunoSEQ multiplex PCR. This table has approximately 140,000 clones, around 90% appearing once. Here the sequenced sample was peripheral blood, taken 28 days after the second AZD1222 dose. All receptors come from an adult who received the AZD1222 COVID-19 vaccine.

V and J are TRBV7-2 and TRBJ1-1; D possibly corresponds to TRBD1 (6 bases). The germline gives CDR1 SGHTA, CDR2 FQGNSA. The CDR3 extends over 11 amino acids. V was clipped by 1 base and J by 10 bases, with 7 bases between them. CDR3 in amino acids: CASSLGGPAFF. The CDR3 nucleotides read TGTGCCAGCAGCTTAGGGGGGCCAGCTTTCTTT.

This clone has only one observation. V usage is TRBV3-1 (or the pseudogene TRBV3-2) and J usage is TRBJ1-5; D remains unclear. The CDR3 sequence is 13 residues long. V was pared by 8 bases and J by 2 bases, with 10 bases between. Germline V lookup: CDR1 LGHDT, CDR2 YNNKEL (reference sequence). CDR3 sequence reads: CASGLRGNQPQHF. DNA for the CDR3: TGTGCCAGCGGTCTTAGGGGCAATCAGCCCCAGCATTTT.

The rearrangement joins TRBV4-3 to TRBJ2-1; 7 bases fit TRBD2. Per the germline V gene, CDR1 is LGHNA and CDR2 is YSLEER. The ends lost 0 bases at V and 4 bases at J; junction bases unmatched: 12. This CDR3 comprises 18 residues. CDR3 in DNA: TGCGCCAGCAGCCAAGATCCCGGGGGGAGGACTATTTACAATGAGCAGTTCTTC. It translates to CASSQDPGGRTIYNEQFF.

J is TRBJ2-1 and V is TRBV4-3; D remains unclear. Germline lookup yields CDR1 LGHNA and CDR2 YSLEER. The V and J ends lost 0 bases and 0 bases respectively, with 6 bases between them. CDR3 length: 15 amino acids. The CDR3 is CASSQDSSSYNEQFF. The CDR3 DNA is TGCGCCAGCAGCCAAGATTCCTCCTCCTACAATGAGCAGTTCTTC.

This chain links TRBV5-6 with TRBJ2-3, with 8 positions matching TRBD2. There are 16 residues in the CDR3. V was clipped by 4 bases and J by 3 bases; unmatched bases: 10. Germline loops: CDR1 SGHDT, CDR2 YYEEEE. This CDR3 reads CASSLVPGLGTDTQYF. The CDR3 DNA is TGTGCCAGCAGCCTCGTGCCGGGACTAGGAACAGATACGCAGTATTTT.

The chain employs TRBV27 and TRBJ1-5; tentative D call: TRBD1 (5 bases). Germline V CDR1 and CDR2: MNHEY, SMNVEV (reference sequence). The CDR3 extends over 16 amino acids. V was clipped by 2 bases and J by 2 bases, with 13 bases between them. In DNA form, the CDR3 reads TGTGCCAGCAGTTTAAGTGCAGGGAGGGGCAATCAGCCCCAGCATTTT. This sequence encodes CASSLSAGRGNQPQHF.

This clone was seen once. The J gene is TRBJ2-7, the V gene TRBV5-1; 11 nucleotides match TRBD1. In germline, CDR1 is SGHRS, CDR2 YFSETQ. V was clipped by 2 bases and J by 6 bases; unmatched bases: 7. CDR3 length: 15 residues. The CDR3 spells CASSFGGTGGTEQYF. The CDR3 DNA reads as TGCGCCAGCAGCTTTGGTGGGACAGGGGGGACCGAGCAGTACTTC.

This clone was recorded a few times. The J gene is TRBJ1-1, the V gene TRBV3-1 (or the pseudogene TRBV3-2); no clear D. Trimming stripped 3 bases from V and 2 bases from J, with 4 bases between. CDR3 length: 12 amino acids. The germline V gene encodes CDR1 LGHDT and CDR2 YNNKEL (reference sequence). The CDR3 protein is CASSQINTEAFF. The CDR3 DNA is TGTGCCAGCAGCCAGATAAACACTGAAGCTTTCTTT.

This sequence joins TRBV6-5 and TRBJ2-7; 8 bases agree with TRBD1. The CDR3 has 13 amino acids. Germline assignment: CDR1 MNHEY and CDR2 SVGAGI. Trimming removed 10 bases from V and 4 bases from J; junction bases left unmatched: 9. The DNA for the CDR3 is TGTGCCACCATAGGACAGGGACTTTACGAGCAGTACTTC. Residues: CATIGQGLYEQYF.

The J gene is TRBJ2-4, the V gene TRBV5-6; maybe TRBD1 (6 bases). Germline-derived CDR1 and CDR2 are SGHDT and YYEEEE. V was clipped by 7 bases and J by 3 bases, with 20 bases between them. CDR3 length equals 16 residues. This chain's CDR3 is CASYLRGGFVKNIQYF. CDR3 DNA sequence: TGTGCCAGCTACCTCAGGGGCGGTTTCGTCAAAAACATTCAGTACTTC.

The chain has TRBV7-8 and TRBJ1-1; no firm D call. The length of the CDR3 is 13 residues. V lost 2 bases, J lost 1 base, and 5 bases lay in between. CDR1 is SGHVS, CDR2 FQNEAQ, per germline. CDR3 residues: CASSLMGNTEAFF. CDR3 DNA sequence: TGTGCCAGCAGCTTAATGGGGAACACTGAAGCTTTCTTT.

The gene calls are TRBV10-3 and TRBJ1-2; D is unresolved. The CDR3 is made up of 16 amino acids. V was cut by 3 bases and J by 4 bases, with 18 bases left in between. CDR1 and CDR2 (germline): ENHRY, SYGVKD. The CDR3 spells CAISDYDKSAFYGYTF. The CDR3 nucleotides read TGTGCCATCAGTGATTATGACAAGTCAGCGTTCTATGGCTACACCTTC.

The rearrangement links TRBV2 to TRBJ2-7, with D perhaps assigned TRBD1 or TRBD2 (5 bases each). The germline V and J ends were trimmed by 8 bases and 0 bases, with 14 bases remaining between them. The CDR3 is 14 amino acids. Per the germline V gene, CDR1 is SNHLY and CDR2 is FYNNEI. The CDR3 sequence is CASGLWDGSYEQYF. As DNA, the CDR3 is TGTGCCAGCGGCCTTTGGGACGGCTCCTACGAGCAGTACTTC.

This chain joins TRBV25-1 and TRBJ1-1; no reliable D call. Trimming removed 6 bases from V and 10 bases from J, with 21 bases in between. The CDR3 totals 14 residues. In germline, CDR1 is MGHDK, CDR2 SYGVNS. CDR3 sequence reads: CASRPPGSPGLAFF. CDR3 coding DNA: TGTGCCAGCAGACCCCCGGGTTCTCCCGGTTTAGCTTTCTTT.

For the CDR3, the DNA is TGTGCTAGTGGTCCGGGACTAGCGATAGATACGCAGTATTTT. This sequence encodes CASGPGLAIDTQYF. The chain joins TRBV12-5 to TRBJ2-3; 10 bases match TRBD2. Germline V CDR1 and CDR2: LGHNT, FRNRAP. This CDR3 region has 14 residues. V lost 5 bases, J lost 5 bases, and 4 bases stayed unmatched.

This chain uses TRBV6-5 with TRBJ1-1; 7 nucleotides align to TRBD1. This CDR3 region has 13 residues. CDR1 MNHEY and CDR2 SVGAGI come from the germline V gene. J gave up 3 bases and V 8 bases, and 6 bases lay outside the gene matches. In nucleotides, the CDR3 is TGTGCCAGCCAGGTTACAGGGGACACTGAAGCTTTCTTT. This translates into CASQVTGDTEAFF.

This chain links TRBV2 with TRBJ1-3, with 7 bases lining up with TRBD1. This CDR3 contains 14 residues. Germline-derived CDR1 and CDR2 are SNHLY and FYNNEI. J was trimmed by 7 bases and V by 8 bases; bases with no gene match: 11. The DNA for the CDR3 is TGTGCCAGCGCCGGACTTAAGGGGGCGAACACCATATATTTT. This gives the protein CASAGLKGANTIYF.